The present T cell receptor beta chain was sequenced within a study of blood T cell repertoires in COVID-19. CDR3 length: 15 amino acids. Trimming removed 7 bases from V and 6 bases from J, with 16 bases in between. CDR1 MNHEY and CDR2 SVGAGI come from the germline V gene. Sequencing used immunoSEQ multiplex PCR; TCRdb keeps in-frame clones, though not all of them. The sample records 250,000 or so clones, 80% to 90% being singletons. The source is a woman in her seventies with acute or convalescent COVID-19. Material: peripheral blood. This chain joins TRBV6-5 and TRBJ1-6; no reliable D call. The CDR3 loop is CASNLASTGNSPLHF. The CDR3 nucleotides are TGTGCCAGCAATCTCGCCTCCACTGGTAATTCACCCCTCCACTTT.